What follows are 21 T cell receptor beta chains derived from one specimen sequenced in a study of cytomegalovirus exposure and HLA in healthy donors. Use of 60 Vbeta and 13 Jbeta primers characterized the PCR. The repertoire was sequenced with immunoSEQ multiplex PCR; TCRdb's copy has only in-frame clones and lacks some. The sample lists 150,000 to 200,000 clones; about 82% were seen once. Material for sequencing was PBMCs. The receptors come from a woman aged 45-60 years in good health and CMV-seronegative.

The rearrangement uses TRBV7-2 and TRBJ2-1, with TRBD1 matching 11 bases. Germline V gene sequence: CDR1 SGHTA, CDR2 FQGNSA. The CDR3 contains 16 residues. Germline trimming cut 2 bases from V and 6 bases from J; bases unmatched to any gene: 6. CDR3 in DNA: TGTGCCAGCAGCTTACGCTCCGGGACAGGGGGCAATGAGCAGTTCTTC. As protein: CASSLRSGTGGNEQFF.

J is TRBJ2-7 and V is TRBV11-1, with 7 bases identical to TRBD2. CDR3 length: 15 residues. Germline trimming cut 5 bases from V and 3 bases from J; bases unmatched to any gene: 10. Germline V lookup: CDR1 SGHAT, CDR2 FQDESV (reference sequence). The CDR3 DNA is TGTGCCAGCAGCCGTGAGGAGAGGGACTACTACGAGCAGTACTTC. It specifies CASSREERDYYEQYF.

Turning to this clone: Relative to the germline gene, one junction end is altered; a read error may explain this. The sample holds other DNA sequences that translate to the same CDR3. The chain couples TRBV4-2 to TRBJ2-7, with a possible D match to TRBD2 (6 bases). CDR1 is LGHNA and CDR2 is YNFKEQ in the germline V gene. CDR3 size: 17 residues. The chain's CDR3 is CASSQESAAGPSYEQYF. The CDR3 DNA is TGTGCCAGCAGCCAAGAATCAGCAGCGGGTCCTTCCTACGAGCAGTATTTC.

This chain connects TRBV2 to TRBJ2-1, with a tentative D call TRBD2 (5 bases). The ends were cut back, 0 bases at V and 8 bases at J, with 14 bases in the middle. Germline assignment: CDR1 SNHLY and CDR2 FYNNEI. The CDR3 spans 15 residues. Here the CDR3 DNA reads TGTGCCAGCAGTGAAGCGGGAGTTCTATTCCATGAGCAGTTCTTC. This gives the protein CASSEAGVLFHEQFF.

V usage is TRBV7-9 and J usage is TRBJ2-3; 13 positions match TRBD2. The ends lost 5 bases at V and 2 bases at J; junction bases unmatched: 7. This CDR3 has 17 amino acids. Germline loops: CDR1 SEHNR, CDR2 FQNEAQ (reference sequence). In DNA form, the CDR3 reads TGTGCCAGCAGCCCTGAGGGACTAGCGGGAACCACAGATACGCAGTATTTT. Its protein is CASSPEGLAGTTDTQYF.

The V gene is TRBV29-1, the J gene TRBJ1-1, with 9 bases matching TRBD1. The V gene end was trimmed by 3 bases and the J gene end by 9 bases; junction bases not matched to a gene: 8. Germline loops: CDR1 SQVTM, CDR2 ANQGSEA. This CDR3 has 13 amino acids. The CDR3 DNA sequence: TGCAGCGTTGAGACCCGGGACAGGGCGAAAGCTTTCTTT. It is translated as CSVETRDRAKAFF.

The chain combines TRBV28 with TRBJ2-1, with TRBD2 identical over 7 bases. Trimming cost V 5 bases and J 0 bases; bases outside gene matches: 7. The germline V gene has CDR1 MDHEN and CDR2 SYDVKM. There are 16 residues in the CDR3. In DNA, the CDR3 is TGTGCCAGCAGTCCCTGGGGGGGGAGCTCCTACAATGAGCAGTTCTTC. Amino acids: CASSPWGGSSYNEQFF.

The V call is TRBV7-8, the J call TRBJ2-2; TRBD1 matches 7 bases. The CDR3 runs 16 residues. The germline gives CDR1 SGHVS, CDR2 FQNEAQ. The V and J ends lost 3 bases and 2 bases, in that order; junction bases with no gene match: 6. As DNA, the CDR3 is TGTGCCAGCAGCTTGACGGGACAGCGTAACACCGGGGAGCTGTTTTTT. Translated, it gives CASSLTGQRNTGELFF. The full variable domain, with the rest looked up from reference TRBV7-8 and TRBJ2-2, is GAGVSQSPRYKVAKRGQDVALRCDPISGHVSLFWYQQALGQGPEFLTYFQNEAQLDKSGLPSDRFFAERPEGSVSTLKIQRTQQEDSAVYLCASSLTGQRNTGELFFGEGSRLTVL.

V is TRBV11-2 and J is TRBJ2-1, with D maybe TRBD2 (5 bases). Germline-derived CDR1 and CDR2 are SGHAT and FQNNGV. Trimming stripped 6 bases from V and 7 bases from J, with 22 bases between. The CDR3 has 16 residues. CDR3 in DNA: TGTGCCAGCAGTACGCTTAGAGGGCAACGTAGGAATGAGCAGTTCTTC. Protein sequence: CASSTLRGQRRNEQFF.

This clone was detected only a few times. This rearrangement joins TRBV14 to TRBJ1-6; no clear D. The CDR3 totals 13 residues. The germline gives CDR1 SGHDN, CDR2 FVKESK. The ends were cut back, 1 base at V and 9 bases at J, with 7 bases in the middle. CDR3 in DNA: TGTGCCAGCAGCCAAGTAAGAGGTTCACCCCTCCACTTT. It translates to CASSQVRGSPLHF.

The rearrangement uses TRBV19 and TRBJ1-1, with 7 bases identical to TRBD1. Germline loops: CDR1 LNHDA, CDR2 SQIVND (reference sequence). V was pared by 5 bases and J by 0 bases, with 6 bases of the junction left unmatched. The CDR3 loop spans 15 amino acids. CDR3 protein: CASSPRQGMNTEAFF. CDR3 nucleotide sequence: TGTGCCAGTAGTCCTCGACAGGGTATGAACACTGAAGCTTTCTTT.

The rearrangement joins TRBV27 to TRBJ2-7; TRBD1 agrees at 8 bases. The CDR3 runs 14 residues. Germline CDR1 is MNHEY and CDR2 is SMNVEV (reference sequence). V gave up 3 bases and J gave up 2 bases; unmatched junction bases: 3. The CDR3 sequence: CASSLRRGPYEQYF. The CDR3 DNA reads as TGTGCCAGCAGTTTGCGCAGGGGGCCCTACGAGCAGTACTTC.

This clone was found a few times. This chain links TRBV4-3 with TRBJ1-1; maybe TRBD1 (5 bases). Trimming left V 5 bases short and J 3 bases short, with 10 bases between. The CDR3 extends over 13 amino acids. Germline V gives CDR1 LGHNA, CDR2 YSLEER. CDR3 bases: TGCGCCAGCAGCTTGACAGATTACACTGAAGCTTTCTTT. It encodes CASSLTDYTEAFF.

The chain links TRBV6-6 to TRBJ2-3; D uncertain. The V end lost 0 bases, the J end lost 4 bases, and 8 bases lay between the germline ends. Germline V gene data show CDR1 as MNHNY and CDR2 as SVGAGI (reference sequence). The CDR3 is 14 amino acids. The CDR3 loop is CASSYSSAADTQYF. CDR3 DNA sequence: TGTGCCAGCAGTTACTCAAGCGCCGCAGATACGCAGTATTTT.

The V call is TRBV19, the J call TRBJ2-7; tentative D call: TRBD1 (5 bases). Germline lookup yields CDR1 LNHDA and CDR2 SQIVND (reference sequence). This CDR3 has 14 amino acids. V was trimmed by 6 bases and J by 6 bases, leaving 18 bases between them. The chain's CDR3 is CASSQGRPLVEQYF. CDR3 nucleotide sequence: TGTGCCAGTAGCCAGGGTCGACCCTTGGTCGAGCAGTACTTC. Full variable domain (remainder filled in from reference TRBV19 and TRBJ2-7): DGGITQSPKYLFRKEGQNVTLSCEQNLNHDAMYWYRQDPGQGLRLIYYSQIVNDFQKGDIAEGYSVSREKKESFPLTVTSAQKNPTAFYLCASSQGRPLVEQYFGPGTRLTVT.

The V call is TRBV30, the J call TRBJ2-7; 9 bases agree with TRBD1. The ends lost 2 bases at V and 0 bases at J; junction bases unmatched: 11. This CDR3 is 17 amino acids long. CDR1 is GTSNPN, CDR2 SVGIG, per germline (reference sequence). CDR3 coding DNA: TGTGCCTGGAGTCTGGACAGGGGCGGCTGGGACTCCTACGAGCAGTACTTC. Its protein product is CAWSLDRGGWDSYEQYF.

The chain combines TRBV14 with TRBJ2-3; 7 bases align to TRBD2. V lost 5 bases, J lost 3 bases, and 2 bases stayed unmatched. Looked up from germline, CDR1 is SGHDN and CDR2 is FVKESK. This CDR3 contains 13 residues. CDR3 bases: TGTGCCAGCAGCGGGACTATGACAGATACGCAGTATTTT. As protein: CASSGTMTDTQYF.

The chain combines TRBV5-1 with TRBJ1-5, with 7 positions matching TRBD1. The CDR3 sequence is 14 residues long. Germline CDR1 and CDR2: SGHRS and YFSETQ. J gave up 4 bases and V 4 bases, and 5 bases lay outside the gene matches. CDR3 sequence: CASSRDRPNQPQHF. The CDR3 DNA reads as TGCGCCAGCAGCCGGGACAGACCGAATCAGCCCCAGCATTTT.

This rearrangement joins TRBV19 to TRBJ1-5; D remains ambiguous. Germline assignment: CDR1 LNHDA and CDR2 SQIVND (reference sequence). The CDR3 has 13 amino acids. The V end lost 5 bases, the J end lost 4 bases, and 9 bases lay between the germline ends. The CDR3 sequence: CASSLRRNQPQHF. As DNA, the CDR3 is TGTGCCAGTAGTCTGCGGCGTAATCAGCCCCAGCATTTT.

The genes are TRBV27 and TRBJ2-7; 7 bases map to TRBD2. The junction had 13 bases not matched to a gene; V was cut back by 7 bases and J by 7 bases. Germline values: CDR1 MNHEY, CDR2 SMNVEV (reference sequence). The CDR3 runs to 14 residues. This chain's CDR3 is CASIRAGAIGEQYF. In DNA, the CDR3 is TGTGCCAGCATTCGGGCGGGAGCGATCGGGGAGCAGTACTTC.

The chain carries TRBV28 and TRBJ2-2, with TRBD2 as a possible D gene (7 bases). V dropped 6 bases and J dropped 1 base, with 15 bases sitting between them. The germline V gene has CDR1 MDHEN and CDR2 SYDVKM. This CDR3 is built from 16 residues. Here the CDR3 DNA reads TGTGCCAGCAGCCTCACCGGGGGGCTGAACACCGGGGAGCTGTTTTTT. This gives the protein CASSLTGGLNTGELFF.